The 16 T cell receptor beta chains below were found in one sample sequenced in a study of regulatory T cells in long-lasting Graves disease. Relying on iRepertoire HTBI primers and Arm-PCR of CDR3 regions, the team built TCR beta libraries. TCRdb ran MiXCR on the multiplex PCR reads and lists one entry per CDR3 protein. The sample has around 430,000 distinct CDR3 sequences, under 25% seen once. Documented time point: persistent/refractory GD, antithyroid drugs over 5 years with positive TRAb. Preparation of the TCR library used RNA extracted from PBMCs. The sample was peripheral blood mononuclear cells (PBMCs), taken when the disease was refractory, from a patient treated with antithyroid drugs. All receptors derive from a female donor with Graves disease.

This clonotype was observed many times. This chain uses TRBV27 with TRBJ1-6, with a tentative D call TRBD1 (5 bases). The V gene lost 3 bases and the J gene lost 11 bases, with 8 bases spanning the gap. The CDR3 covers 12 residues. From germline, CDR1 is MNHEY and CDR2 SMNVEV (reference sequence). The CDR3 DNA follows: TGTGCCAGCAGTTTCGGGGCGACACCCCTCCACTTT. This codes for CASSFGATPLHF.

V gene TRBV15 combines with J gene TRBJ2-5; no definite D call. The CDR3 runs to 13 residues. The V and J ends lost 0 bases and 4 bases respectively, with 6 bases between them. Germline CDR1 is LNHNV and CDR2 is YYDKDF (reference sequence). CDR3 coding DNA: TGTGCCACCAGCAGAGATCCCGGAGAGACCCAGTACTTC. This sequence encodes CATSRDPGETQYF.

This clonotype was seen repeatedly, ten times or more. This chain links TRBV2 with TRBJ1-4; a possible D gene is TRBD1 (6 bases). CDR1 and CDR2 (germline): SNHLY, FYNNEI. The CDR3 totals 13 residues. V lost 7 bases to trimming and J lost 5 bases, with 11 bases between them. CDR3 bases: TGTGCCAGCAAAACAGGGAGAAATGAAAAACTGTTTTTT. This sequence encodes CASKTGRNEKLFF.

CDR3: CSARDRRSIDANTEAFF. The CDR3 nucleotides read TGCAGTGCTAGAGATCGACGGTCGATAGATGCGAACACTGAAGCTTTCTTT. The genes are TRBV20-1 and TRBJ1-1, with D uncertain. The V and J ends lost 0 bases and 1 base respectively, with 18 bases between them. CDR1 is DFQATT and CDR2 is SNEGSKA in the germline V gene (reference sequence). The CDR3 is 17 residues long.

This clonotype was detected only a few times. The rearrangement uses TRBV27 and TRBJ2-7; D possibly matches TRBD1 or TRBD2 (5 bases each). The CDR3 spans 14 residues. Between the trimmed V and J ends, which lost 4 bases and 3 bases, there was a span of 13 bases. Germline lookup yields CDR1 MNHEY and CDR2 SMNVEV (reference sequence). As DNA, the CDR3 is TGTGCCAGCAGTTCGACAGCGGTATACTACGAGCAGTACTTC. Amino acids: CASSSTAVYYEQYF.

This clonotype was seen repeatedly, ten times or more. This chain links TRBV20-1 with TRBJ1-4; possible D gene TRBD1, 6 bases. The V gene lost 2 bases and the J gene lost 1 base, with 11 bases spanning the gap. Germline V gives CDR1 DFQATT, CDR2 SNEGSKA (reference sequence). The CDR3 is 15 residues long. The CDR3 DNA follows: TGCAGTGCTAGACCGCCGGGACAAACTAATGAAAAACTGTTTTTT. This gives the protein CSARPPGQTNEKLFF.

This clonotype was recorded a few times. The chain uses TRBV7-8 and TRBJ1-6; D gene ambiguous. Germline assignment: CDR1 SGHVS and CDR2 FQNEAQ. The CDR3 spans 13 residues. With 9 bases removed from V and 7 bases from J, the gap between germline ends came to 13 bases. The CDR3: CASGVGLNSPLHF. CDR3 coding DNA: TGTGCCAGTGGGGTAGGGCTCAATTCACCCCTCCACTTT.

This clonotype turned up a few times. V gene TRBV19 combines with J gene TRBJ2-7; possibly TRBD1 for D (5 bases). The CDR3 totals 15 residues. In germline, CDR1 is LNHDA, CDR2 SQIVND (reference sequence). The V and J ends lost 2 bases and 5 bases respectively, with 16 bases between them. The CDR3 DNA reads TGTGCCAGTAGTATACAGGGTGAAACCTTGAACGAGCAGTACTTC. This translates into CASSIQGETLNEQYF.

This clonotype was recorded many times. The chain is built from TRBV6-5 and TRBJ1-5; no firm D call. The CDR3 spans 15 residues. CDR1 is MNHEY, CDR2 SVGAGI, per germline. Trimming cost V 0 bases and J 6 bases, with 12 bases left between them. The CDR3 DNA sequence: TGTGCCAGCAGTTACTCGGCTGGTACAGCTCAGCCCCAGCATTTT. Protein sequence: CASSYSAGTAQPQHF.

Ten or more counts support this clonotype. The J gene is TRBJ1-4, the V gene TRBV30, with D possibly being TRBD1 (6 bases). CDR3 length: 13 amino acids. With 2 bases removed from V and 5 bases from J, the gap between germline ends came to 9 bases. Per the germline V gene, CDR1 is GTSNPN and CDR2 is SVGIG (reference sequence). The CDR3 coding sequence is TGTGCCTGGAGTACAGGGTTCAATGAAAAACTGTTTTTT. This sequence encodes CAWSTGFNEKLFF.

The chain's CDR3 is CASRKGTAEGWNEQFF. CDR3 nucleotides: TGTGCCAGTAGAAAAGGGACCGCCGAGGGATGGAATGAGCAGTTCTTC. This chain connects TRBV19 to TRBJ2-1; D tentatively reads TRBD1 or TRBD2 (5 bases each). V lost 6 bases and J 7 bases, leaving 22 bases between the germline ends. The CDR3 covers 16 residues. The V gene's germline CDR1 is LNHDA and CDR2 SQIVND (reference sequence).

Ten or more counts support this clonotype. An end of the junction does not agree with germline; a read error may underlie this. The V and J genes are TRBV28 and TRBJ1-6; 8 bases match TRBD1. Germline assignment: CDR1 MDHEN and CDR2 SYDVKM. The CDR3 totals 11 residues. The CDR3 region is CASSYRQGFYF. CDR3 in DNA: TGTGCCAGCAGTTATCGACAGGGGTTCTACTTT.

As for this clonotype: This sequence may be a read error, since a much larger clone differs from it by one base. The rearrangement joins TRBV10-3 to TRBJ1-2; a possible D gene is TRBD1 (6 bases). The germline V gene encodes CDR1 ENHRY and CDR2 SYGVKD. The CDR3 runs to 12 residues. CDR3 DNA sequence: TGTGCCGCGGTCGGGGGGCTAGATGGCTGCACCTTC. Amino acid sequence: CAAVGGLDGCTF.

This clonotype was seen ten or more times. J is TRBJ2-2 and V is TRBV7-2; 9 bases are shared with TRBD1. Trimming removed 5 bases from V and 2 bases from J; junction bases left unmatched: 6. The germline CDR1 and CDR2 sequences are SGHTA and FQGNSA. This CDR3 region has 16 residues. The CDR3 sequence: CASSVPGQGNTGELFF. The CDR3 coding sequence is TGTGCCAGCAGCGTCCCGGGACAGGGAAACACCGGGGAGCTGTTTTTT. The complete variable domain, with remaining parts taken from reference TRBV7-2 and TRBJ2-2, reads GAGVSQSPSNKVTEKGKDVELRCDPISGHTALYWYRQSLGQGLEFLIYFQGNSAPDKSGLPSDRFSAERTGGSVSTLTIQRTQQEDSAVYLCASSVPGQGNTGELFFGEGSRLTVL.

This clonotype turned up a few times. The junction departs from germline at one end; a sequencing error may be responsible. This sequence joins TRBV19 and TRBJ1-2, with D uncertain. Germline CDR1 and CDR2: LNHDA and SQIVND (reference sequence). The CDR3 loop spans 15 amino acids. The CDR3 DNA sequence: TGTGCCAGTAATATAGGTGCACCGACTAACTATGGCTACACCTTC. Translation gives CASNIGAPTNYGYTF.

The sample holds a few counts of this clonotype. The chain is built from TRBV30 and TRBJ1-4; D not certain. V lost 4 bases to trimming and J lost 8 bases, with 14 bases between them. The germline gives CDR1 GTSNPN, CDR2 SVGIG (reference sequence). The CDR3 sequence is 13 residues long. The CDR3 sequence: CAWTPAAWEKLFF. CDR3 sequence (DNA): TGTGCCTGGACCCCCGCGGCTTGGGAAAAACTGTTTTTT.